The 30 T cell receptor beta chains reported below all come from one sample, sequenced in a study of Graves' ophthalmopathy and Graves' hyperthyroidism. Investigators amplified TCR beta CDR3 regions from RNA transcripts. RT-PCR with HTBI primers came first, then second-round multiplex PCR. In TCRdb, the multiplex PCR reads were re-called with MiXCR into one record per CDR3 protein. The repertoire holds some 150,000 distinct CDR3 sequences, with just under 40% as singletons. The sequenced sample consisted of peripheral blood. These receptors all come from a young man with Graves' ophthalmopathy.

The chain uses TRBV6-2 or TRBV6-3 and TRBJ2-7; D is uncertain. The V gene's germline CDR1 is MNHEY and CDR2 SVGEGT. The CDR3 loop spans 12 amino acids. The ends were cut back, 4 bases at V and 5 bases at J, with 9 bases in the middle. Written as DNA, the CDR3 is TGTGCCAGCAGTTCACAGATTAACGAGCAGTACTTC. Protein: CASSSQINEQYF.

This chain uses TRBV11-2 with TRBJ1-1; 11 bases fit TRBD1. The CDR3 sequence is 16 residues long. Germline-derived CDR1 and CDR2 are SGHAT and FQNNGV. V dropped 3 bases and J dropped 11; count of bases not matched to a gene: 14. The CDR3 reads CASSFSAGQGAGLAFF. The CDR3 nucleotides are TGTGCCAGCAGCTTTTCAGCAGGACAGGGGGCTGGTCTGGCTTTCTTT.

This clonotype was seen many times. This chain connects TRBV12-3 or TRBV12-4 to TRBJ2-7; 7 bases are shared with TRBD1. V lost 5 bases and J lost 0; bases outside the gene matches: 7. CDR3 size: 15 residues. CDR3 coding DNA: TGTGCCAGCAGTCCCCGACAGGGTTTCTCCTACGAGCAGTACTTC. Protein: CASSPRQGFSYEQYF.

In this sample, this clonotype turned up many times. V gene TRBV11-2 combines with J gene TRBJ1-1; the match to TRBD1 covers 7 bases. V trimming: 4 bases; J trimming: 1 base; junction bases outside the gene matches: 9. Germline V gives CDR1 SGHAT, CDR2 FQNNGV. The CDR3 is 16 residues long. The CDR3 DNA follows: TGTGCCAGCAGCTCCCCCCGCAGGGGGGCGAACACTGAAGCTTTCTTT. It specifies CASSSPRRGANTEAFF.

This clonotype was observed at least ten times. V usage is TRBV6-2 or TRBV6-3 and J usage is TRBJ1-1, with D possibly matching TRBD1 (5 bases). The CDR3 contains 15 residues. V was cut by 6 bases and J by 1 base, with 15 bases left in between. Germline V gene lookup returns CDR1 MNHEY and CDR2 SVGEGT. The DNA for the CDR3 is TGTGCCAGCAGCAAACTAGGGGTGGGGAACACTGAAGCTTTCTTT. It translates to CASSKLGVGNTEAFF.

This clonotype was recorded at least ten times. This chain links TRBV12-3 or TRBV12-4 with TRBJ1-2; possibly TRBD1 for D (6 bases). The V end lost 6 bases, the J end lost 4 bases, and 15 bases lay between the germline ends. This CDR3 is 14 amino acids long. The CDR3 loop is CASSARTDPYGYTF. Here the CDR3 DNA reads TGTGCCAGCAGCGCCCGGACAGATCCCTATGGCTACACCTTC.

This rearrangement joins TRBV15 to TRBJ2-7; 13 nucleotides match TRBD2. CDR3 length equals 20 residues. The germline V gene encodes CDR1 LNHNV and CDR2 YYDKDF (reference sequence). V was clipped by 0 bases and J by 3 bases; unmatched bases: 14. The CDR3 loop is CATSRETPRTSGSRFYEQYF. CDR3 bases: TGTGCCACCAGCAGAGAAACCCCCCGGACTAGCGGGAGTCGATTCTACGAGCAGTACTTC.

This clonotype has more than one count but fewer than ten. The V gene is TRBV2, the J gene TRBJ2-5, with 7 bases fitting TRBD1. The germline CDR1 and CDR2 sequences are SNHLY and FYNNEI. The ends lost 0 bases at V and 5 bases at J; junction bases unmatched: 6. CDR3 length: 15 amino acids. DNA for the CDR3: TGTGCCAGCAGTGAAGCTCAGGGGGTGGTGGAGACCCAGTACTTC. This codes for CASSEAQGVVETQYF.

The chain has TRBV28 and TRBJ2-7; D is unclear. V dropped 6 bases and J dropped 3 bases, with 12 bases sitting between them. Germline loops: CDR1 MDHEN, CDR2 SYDVKM. The CDR3 loop spans 13 amino acids. CDR3 residues: CASSPGRVYEQYF. DNA of the CDR3: TGTGCCAGCAGCCCCGGTAGAGTCTACGAGCAGTACTTC.

This clonotype has at least ten counts. This chain connects TRBV11-2 to TRBJ2-7; D possibly corresponds to TRBD2 (5 bases). Trimming removed 0 bases at V and 1 base at J, with 10 bases between. The CDR3 sequence is 15 residues long. Germline V gives CDR1 SGHAT, CDR2 FQNNGV. The CDR3 region is CASSLDRTRSYEQYF. DNA of the CDR3: TGTGCCAGCAGCTTAGATAGAACTAGGTCCTACGAGCAGTACTTC. Filled out from reference TRBV11-2 and TRBJ2-7, the complete variable domain reads EAGVAQSPRYKIIEKRQSVAFWCNPISGHATLYWYQQILGQGPKLLIQFQNNGVVDDSQLPKDRFSAERLKGVDSTLKIQPAKLEDSAVYLCASSLDRTRSYEQYFGPGTRLTVT.

This clonotype has ten or more counts. This chain links TRBV6-2 or TRBV6-3 with TRBJ1-1; D gene uncertain. The CDR3 sequence is 13 residues long. CDR1 and CDR2 (germline): MNHEY, SVGEGT. The V and J ends lost 5 bases and 3 bases respectively, with 10 bases between them. In DNA, the CDR3 is TGTGCCAGCAGTCTCCCACGGGACACTGAAGCTTTCTTT. This sequence encodes CASSLPRDTEAFF.

The chain combines TRBV7-2 with TRBJ2-5; 8 bases are shared with TRBD1. V lost 5 bases, J lost 2 bases, and 7 bases stayed unmatched. The V gene's germline CDR1 is SGHTA and CDR2 FQGNSA. The CDR3 consists of 15 residues. As DNA, the CDR3 is TGTGCCAGCAGCCTTATGGGACAGGCTCAAGAGACCCAGTACTTC. Translating gives CASSLMGQAQETQYF.

V is TRBV7-2 and J is TRBJ1-6, with no clear D. Deletions cut 3 bases from V and 6 bases from J, with 9 bases between. There are 14 residues in the CDR3. Per the germline V gene, CDR1 is SGHTA and CDR2 is FQGNSA. CDR3 coding DNA: TGTGCCAGCAGCTTGTCGGGCCTTAATTCACCCCTCCACTTT. Amino acid sequence: CASSLSGLNSPLHF.

This clonotype came up a few times. The gene calls are TRBV12-3 or TRBV12-4 and TRBJ1-1; D is unclear. This CDR3 has 14 residues. Trimming removed 4 bases at V and 3 bases at J, with 12 bases between. CDR3 sequence (DNA): TGTGCCAGCAGTTCGTCACATCCGGACACTGAAGCTTTCTTT. This translates into CASSSSHPDTEAFF.

The rearrangement uses TRBV6-5 and TRBJ2-7, with 8 bases matching TRBD1. The CDR3 totals 16 residues. From germline, CDR1 is MNHEY and CDR2 SVGAGI. Unmatched junction bases numbered 8, after V lost 4 bases and J lost 0 bases. The CDR3 sequence: CASSSPGTGASYEQYF. CDR3 DNA sequence: TGTGCCAGCAGTTCCCCCGGGACAGGTGCCTCCTACGAGCAGTACTTC.

This clonotype showed up many times. The chain employs TRBV6-2 or TRBV6-3 and TRBJ1-1, with no clear D. The CDR3 consists of 13 residues. V was trimmed by 4 bases and J by 1 base, leaving 7 bases between them. CDR1 is MNHEY, CDR2 SVGEGT, per germline. CDR3 sequence (DNA): TGTGCCAGCAGTTTTGCAGGGAACACTGAAGCTTTCTTT. Encoded protein: CASSFAGNTEAFF.

This clonotype was seen many times. CDR3 DNA: TGTGCCAGCAGCTCACAGGGGCTTAGGGACGAGCAGTACTTC. Amino acids: CASSSQGLRDEQYF. V gene TRBV11-2 combines with J gene TRBJ2-7; 7 positions agree with TRBD1. The CDR3 is 14 amino acids. CDR1 is SGHAT and CDR2 is FQNNGV in the germline V gene. J lost 5 bases, V lost 4 bases, and 8 bases had no gene match.

This clonotype is labeled as medium-sized (0.01 to 0.1%). CDR3 nucleotide sequence: TGCAGTGCTACCGAGCAACCTGAAAGTTCCGAAGCTTTCTTT. Translating gives CSATEQPESSEAFF. The V call is TRBV20-1, the J call TRBJ1-1; D gene ambiguous. Germline V gene lookup returns CDR1 DFQATT and CDR2 SNEGSKA (reference sequence). The germline V and J ends were trimmed by 4 bases and 8 bases, with 20 bases remaining between them. This CDR3 is built from 14 residues.

Comments on this clonotype: A read error may explain this, as a much larger clone is one base away. The rearrangement joins TRBV30 to TRBJ2-5, with 8 bases matching TRBD2. Per the germline V gene, CDR1 is GTSNPN and CDR2 is SVGIG (reference sequence). The CDR3 length is 15 residues. DNA for the CDR3: TGTGCCTGTAGTGTACCGGGAGGGAGGGCAGAGACCCAGTACTTC. This encodes CACSVPGGRAETQYF.

The V call is TRBV6-5, the J call TRBJ2-7; the D gene could be TRBD1 or TRBD2 (7 bases each). Germline CDR1 and CDR2: MNHEY and SVGAGI. With 2 bases removed from V and 1 base from J, the gap between germline ends came to 15 bases. This CDR3 contains 16 residues. CDR3 amino acids: CASSYTNRGGSYEQYF. CDR3 coding DNA: TGTGCCAGCAGTTACACTAACAGGGGAGGGTCCTACGAGCAGTACTTC.

This chain joins TRBV6-2 or TRBV6-3 and TRBJ2-7; tentatively, D is TRBD2 (6 bases). This CDR3 comprises 15 residues. The ends were cut back, 0 bases at V and 1 base at J, with 10 bases in the middle. The germline V gene has CDR1 MNHEY and CDR2 SVGEGT. The CDR3 bases are TGTGCCAGCAGTTACTCTACGGGGGTTTCCTACGAGCAGTACTTC. It yields the protein CASSYSTGVSYEQYF.

This clonotype was seen at least ten times. The rearrangement joins TRBV12-3 or TRBV12-4 to TRBJ1-2; D uncertain. The V end lost 3 bases, the J end lost 2 bases, and 10 bases lay between the germline ends. The CDR3 extends over 14 amino acids. DNA of the CDR3: TGTGCCAGCAGTTTGGCGGAGATGAACTATGGCTACACCTTC. Translated, it gives CASSLAEMNYGYTF.

V usage is TRBV6-1 and J usage is TRBJ2-7; the match to TRBD2 covers 12 bases. V gave up 2 bases and J gave up 6 bases; unmatched junction bases: 11. Germline V gene lookup returns CDR1 MNHNS and CDR2 SASEGT. The CDR3 has 17 amino acids. CDR3 DNA sequence: TGTGCCAGCAGTGAAACTCGACTAGCGGGAGCTTCTCCCGAGCAGTACTTC. The encoded protein is CASSETRLAGASPEQYF.

V is TRBV29-1 and J is TRBJ1-2, with TRBD1 matching 9 bases. Germline-derived CDR1 and CDR2 are SQVTM and ANQGSEA. J gave up 7 bases and V 6 bases, and 9 bases lay outside the gene matches. The CDR3 has 13 amino acids. The CDR3 here is CSVYPGQGFGYTF. For the CDR3, the DNA is TGCAGCGTATATCCAGGACAGGGGTTTGGCTACACCTTC. The variable domain in full, completed from reference TRBV29-1 and TRBJ1-2, reads SAVISQKPSRDICQRGTSLTIQCQVDSQVTMMFWYRQQPGQSLTLIATANQGSEATYESGFVIDKFPISRPNLTFSTLTVSNMSPEDSSIYLCSVYPGQGFGYTFGSGTRLTVV.

V is TRBV2 and J is TRBJ2-5; D is undetermined. Germline V CDR1 and CDR2: SNHLY, FYNNEI. The ends were cut back, 6 bases at V and 1 base at J, with 12 bases in the middle. The CDR3 totals 14 residues. CDR3: CASRKDRSQETQYF. CDR3 in DNA: TGTGCCAGCAGGAAGGACCGATCCCAAGAGACCCAGTACTTC.

The rearrangement joins TRBV12-3 or TRBV12-4 to TRBJ2-7; D not resolved. V was cut by 8 bases and J by 2 bases, with 19 bases left in between. This CDR3 is 15 amino acids long. CDR3 in DNA: TGTGCCAGCGCGGTTACCCTCGTGCCCCCCTACGAGCAGTACTTC. This gives the protein CASAVTLVPPYEQYF.

Many counts were recorded for this clonotype. The chain carries TRBV12-3 or TRBV12-4 and TRBJ1-1, with 9 bases fitting TRBD1. V trimming: 3 bases; J trimming: 11 bases; junction bases outside the gene matches: 13. CDR3 size: 15 residues. DNA of the CDR3: TGTGCCAGCAGTTTGAAGGGACAGGGCAAAAGACGGGCTTTCTTT. It specifies CASSLKGQGKRRAFF.

Ten or more counts support this clonotype. The CDR3 bases are TGTGCCAGCAGGGGACCGTTCGTAGGGCAGTACTTC. This encodes CASRGPFVGQYF. This sequence joins TRBV12-3 or TRBV12-4 and TRBJ2-7, with D perhaps being TRBD1 or TRBD2 (5 bases each). The CDR3 has 12 amino acids. With 6 bases removed from V and 9 bases from J, the gap between germline ends came to 15 bases.

The V and J genes are TRBV27 and TRBJ2-7; 8 nucleotides line up with TRBD1. Germline V lookup: CDR1 MNHEY, CDR2 SMNVEV (reference sequence). This CDR3 contains 13 residues. J gave up 8 bases and V 5 bases, and 8 bases lay outside the gene matches. The CDR3 loop reads CASSPGQGVKQYF. CDR3 bases: TGTGCCAGCAGTCCCGGACAGGGTGTGAAGCAGTACTTC.

Ten or more counts support this clonotype. The J gene is TRBJ2-7, the V gene TRBV12-3 or TRBV12-4; 7 nucleotides align to TRBD1. V dropped 4 bases and J dropped 2; count of bases not matched to a gene: 17. The CDR3 sequence is 18 residues long. CDR3 in amino acids: CASSSSNPTGTDPYEQYF. DNA for the CDR3: TGTGCCAGCAGTTCATCAAATCCCACCGGGACAGACCCCTACGAGCAGTACTTC.